The clone carrying this T cell receptor (beta chain) was counted only a few times. Cyclophosphamide on days +3 and +4 followed busulfan-fludarabine conditioning and a marrow graft. The data are from a study of T cells after posttransplantation cyclophosphamide. Data came from immunoSEQ multiplex PCR; TCRdb stores just in-frame clones and leaves some out. There are about 12,000 clones in the sample; about 2.1% occur only once, and about 14% lies in the top ten. V dropped 5 bases and J dropped 5; count of bases not matched to a gene: 7. Germline V gene data show CDR1 as SGHTA and CDR2 as FQGTGA. The CDR3 contains 16 residues.

Sequencing used PBMCs, obtained after allogeneic stem cell transplant with posttransplant cyclophosphamide. The rearrangement links TRBV7-3 to TRBJ2-5; 14 positions agree with TRBD2. This clonotype was sampled from a young adult male patient who received an allogeneic stem cell transplant from a related donor, was CMV-positive, and had no GVHD. Some T cells may have come from the graft donor. CDR3 protein: CASSTGTSGSWETQYF. CDR3 DNA: TGTGCCAGCAGCACCGGGACTAGCGGGAGTTGGGAGACCCAGTACTTC.